The rows below give T cell receptor beta chains drawn from one sample of a study of CD8+CD57+ T cells in acquired aplastic anemia. TCRdb reanalysed the reads using MiXCR and keeps one entry per CDR3 protein. The table shows roughly 80,000 distinct CDR3 sequences, with approximately 70% occurring only once. Sequencing used sorted CD4+, CD8+, or CD8+CD57+ T cells (not recorded which) from PBMCs. The receptors here all came from a human donor with aplastic anemia. The CDR3 runs from the conserved cysteine through the conserved F or W. Fields, in order: V gene, CDR3 protein.

TRBV6-5	CASSHLGPVGNTEAFF
TRBV7-8	CASSLIAGVYNEQFF
TRBV12-3/TRBV12-4	CASSFGDHSPLHF
TRBV20-1	CSAWDRLGQPQHF
TRBV5-1	CASSLVSQGAFEAFF
TRBV7-9	CASSLVGTGGPEQYF
TRBV4-3	CASSQAVLGYEQYF
TRBV2	CASGGYEQYF
TRBV29-1	CSATSGSYEQYF
TRBV7-9	CASSLYKNTEAFF
TRBV2	CASSEVVYNEQFF
TRBV10-3	CAISVEEDAIGNYGYTF
TRBV5-8	CASSSRSGEREQYF
TRBV29-1	CSVDGSGNTIYF
TRBV24-1	CATFRVAGANVLTF
TRBV29-1	CSAGFFGNTIYF
TRBV10-3	CAISAPDDNSPLHF
TRBV2	CASSLRGTTSPLHF
TRBV2	CASTLGRSRNQPQHF
TRBV10-3	CAIRGTGSSYEQYF
TRBV29-1	CSSYLDRGLHEQYF
TRBV20-1	CSAFPGRAGSHEQYF
TRBV6-5	CASSYSTLAQETQYF
TRBV7-2	CASSFRTVSYEQYF
TRBV2	CASSDRGDDTGELFF
TRBV10-1	CASSGQPGSGYSTDTQYF
TRBV20-1	CSARRTGEQFF
TRBV20-1	CSAIRESSGNTIYF
TRBV15	CATSRDGDPRTGELFF
TRBV7-8	CASSFLSTSGGHTQYF
TRBV15	CATSVPGTFRTLHF
TRBV2	CASRVGGYGYTF
TRBV10-3	CASSLAGATYEQYF
TRBV7-2	CASSLACRDEQFF
TRBV12-3/TRBV12-4	CASSFDRVGPYGYTF
TRBV24-1	CATSVRDEQYF
TRBV5-1	CASSLETGGPGFEQYF
TRBV7-2	CASSLGHF
TRBV2	CASILVEGASPTDTQYF
TRBV10-2	CATRDRSYEQYF
TRBV2	CASSSSRTQYEQYF
TRBV7-2	CASSLDRASGELFF
TRBV4-1	CASSQETGTGVKDGYTF
TRBV15	CATSRDRGSYTGELFF
TRBV25-1	CASSDGAGEPTDTQYF
TRBV5-1	CASSSTASGNTIYF
TRBV2	CASHRGNEQFF
TRBV19	CASKEYNYGYTF
TRBV9	CASSAPVGDVQETQYF
TRBV15	CATSRPGQGGTEAFF
TRBV10-3	CAISEIGQKPNQPQHF
TRBV29-1	CSVGSDTQYF
TRBV15	CATSRDLPRLAEQFF
TRBV10-3	CAIRDRGQYQPQHF
TRBV29-1	CSVDEGGGSGYTF
TRBV10-3	CAISLTRLGHADTQYF
TRBV24-1	CATSDQTPTGRNEQFF
TRBV10-3	CAISGTGMNTGELFF